The present entry profiles one TCR beta chain with its context. Antigen: not known. This sample stems from a study of cytomegalovirus exposure and HLA in healthy donors. Whole-study results and caveats: Association of a missense DCLRE1C variant with TCR beta V- and J-gene trimming was reported in a later analysis. It emerged from a later analysis that several of the most significant clusters appeared to be linked to common viral pathogens. Productive status was seen about 90% or about 30% of the time for most TCR beta V segments in an earlier analysis.

The PCR employed 60 Vbeta primers together with 13 Jbeta primers. Sequencing was performed with immunoSEQ multiplex PCR; in TCRdb, only in-frame clones are kept and a portion is missing. There are roughly 150,000 clones in the sample; about 80% occur only once, and about 13% lies in the top ten. The V and J ends lost 5 bases and 1 base, in that order; junction bases with no gene match: 8. Germline V gene data show CDR1 as SGHTA and CDR2 as FQGNSA. The CDR3 runs to 16 residues. Healthy bone marrow donors supplied every sample. The receptor was isolated from a middle-aged man in good health and CMV-seropositive. This chain uses TRBV7-2 with TRBJ2-7; 10 bases are a match to TRBD2. Source material: PBMCs. The CDR3 spells CASSHTSGTLSYEQYF. CDR3 in DNA: TGTGCCAGCAGCCATACTAGCGGGACCCTATCCTACGAGCAGTACTTC.